These 5 T cell receptor beta chains were all obtained from the same sample, sequenced in a study of blood T cell repertoires in COVID-19. TCRdb's table, derived via immunoSEQ multiplex PCR, lists solely in-frame clones and lacks some. The sample lists 310,000 or so clones, approximately 88% seen once, with 8.9% in the top ten. Sequencing was performed on PBMCs or T cells enriched from blood (not recorded which). The receptors stem from a woman aged 18-29 years who had recovered from COVID-19.

V gene TRBV30 combines with J gene TRBJ1-3; D is ambiguous. Germline-derived CDR1 and CDR2 are GTSNPN and SVGIG (reference sequence). V was pared by 5 bases and J by 2 bases, with 10 bases between. The CDR3 runs 13 residues. In nucleotides, the CDR3 is TGTGCCTGGGATCCAGTCCCTGGAAACACCATATATTTT. It is translated as CAWDPVPGNTIYF.

The V gene is TRBV6-1, the J gene TRBJ2-7; 9 nucleotides match TRBD2. The CDR3 extends over 18 amino acids. Germline assignment: CDR1 MNHNS and CDR2 SASEGT. With 3 bases clipped from V and 4 bases from J, the junction kept 16 bases outside the gene matches. The DNA for the CDR3 is TGTGCCAGCAGTGATGTAGCGGGGGCGATCTTTGGGCATTACGAGCAGTACTTC. It yields the protein CASSDVAGAIFGHYEQYF.

The chain is built from TRBV10-1 and TRBJ1-2; the match to TRBD1 covers 11 bases. CDR1 WNHNN and CDR2 SYGVQD come from the germline V gene (reference sequence). CDR3 length: 14 amino acids. V gave up 6 bases and J gave up 5 bases; unmatched junction bases: 5. The CDR3 sequence: CASSAGTGGYGYTF. The DNA for the CDR3 is TGCGCCAGCAGCGCCGGGACAGGGGGTTATGGCTACACCTTC.

Remarks on this clone: Being one base from a much bigger clone, this may be a read error. This chain uses TRBV7-2 with TRBJ1-5; no reliable D call. CDR3 length: 14 amino acids. Per the germline V gene, CDR1 is SGHTA and CDR2 is FQGNSA. Trimming left V 2 bases short and J 0 bases short, with 5 bases between. The CDR3 reads CASSLQYSNQPQHF. Written as DNA, the CDR3 is TGTGCCAGCAGCTTACAGTATAGCAATCAGCCCCAGCATTTT.

The sample holds a few counts of this clone. The V call is TRBV3-1 (or the pseudogene TRBV3-2), the J call TRBJ2-2; 8 nucleotides match TRBD2. The junction had 4 bases not matched to a gene; V was cut back by 1 base and J by 6 bases. Germline CDR1 is LGHDT and CDR2 is YNNKEL (reference sequence). The CDR3 has 15 amino acids. The DNA for the CDR3 is TGTGCCAGCAGCCAAGGACTAGCGAGGGCCGGGGAGCTGTTTTTT. Its protein is CASSQGLARAGELFF.